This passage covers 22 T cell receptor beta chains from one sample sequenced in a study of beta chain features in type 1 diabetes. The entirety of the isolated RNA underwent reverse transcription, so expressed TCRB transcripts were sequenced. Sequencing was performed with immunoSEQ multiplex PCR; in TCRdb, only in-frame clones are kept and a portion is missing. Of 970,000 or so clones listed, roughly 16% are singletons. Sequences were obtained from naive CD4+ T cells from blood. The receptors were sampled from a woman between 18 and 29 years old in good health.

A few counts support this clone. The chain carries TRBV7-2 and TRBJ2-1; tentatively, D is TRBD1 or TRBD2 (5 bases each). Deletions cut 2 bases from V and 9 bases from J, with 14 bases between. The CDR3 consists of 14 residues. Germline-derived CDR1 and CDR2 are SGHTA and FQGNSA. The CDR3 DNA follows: TGTGCCAGCAGCTTACCACTGAGGGGAACTGAGCAGTTCTTC. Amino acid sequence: CASSLPLRGTEQFF.

The CDR3 DNA follows: TGTGCCAGCCGCTATGGGACAGGAGCCTACGAGCAGTACTTC. Amino acids: CASRYGTGAYEQYF. The chain has TRBV2 and TRBJ2-7; 8 bases are a match to TRBD1. The CDR3 extends over 14 amino acids. V was pared by 8 bases and J by 2 bases, with 8 bases of the junction left unmatched. Germline loops: CDR1 SNHLY, CDR2 FYNNEI.

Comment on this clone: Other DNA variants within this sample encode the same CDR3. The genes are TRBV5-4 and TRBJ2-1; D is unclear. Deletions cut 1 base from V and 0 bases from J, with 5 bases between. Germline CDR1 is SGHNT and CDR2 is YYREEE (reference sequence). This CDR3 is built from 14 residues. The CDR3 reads CASSLTSSYNEQFF. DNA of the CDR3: TGTGCCAGCAGCTTGACAAGCTCCTACAATGAGCAGTTCTTC.

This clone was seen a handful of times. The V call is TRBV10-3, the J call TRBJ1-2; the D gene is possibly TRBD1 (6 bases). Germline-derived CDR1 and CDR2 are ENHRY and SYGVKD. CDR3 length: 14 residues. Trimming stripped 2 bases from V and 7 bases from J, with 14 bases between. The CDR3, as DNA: TGTGCCATCAGTGAGACAGGGCTCTCGGCTGGCTACACCTTC. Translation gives CAISETGLSAGYTF.

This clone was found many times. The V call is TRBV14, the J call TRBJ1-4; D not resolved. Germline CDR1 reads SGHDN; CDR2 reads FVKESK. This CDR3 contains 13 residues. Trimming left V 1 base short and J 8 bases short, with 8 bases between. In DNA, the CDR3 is TGTGCCAGCAGCCAAGCGTTTTTGGAAAAACTGTTTTTT. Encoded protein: CASSQAFLEKLFF.

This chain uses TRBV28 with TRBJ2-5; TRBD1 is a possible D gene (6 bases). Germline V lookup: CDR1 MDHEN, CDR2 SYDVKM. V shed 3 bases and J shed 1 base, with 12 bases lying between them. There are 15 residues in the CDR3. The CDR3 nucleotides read TGTGCCAGCAGTTTTTCCAGGGGAATCCAAGAGACCCAGTACTTC. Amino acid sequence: CASSFSRGIQETQYF.

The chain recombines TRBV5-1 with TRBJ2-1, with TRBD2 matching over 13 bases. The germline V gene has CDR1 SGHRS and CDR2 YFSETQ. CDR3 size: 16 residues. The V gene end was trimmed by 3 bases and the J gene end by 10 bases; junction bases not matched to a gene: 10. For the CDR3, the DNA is TGCGCCAGCAGCTCCACCGGTGTACTAGCGGGAGGGGAGCAGTTCTTC. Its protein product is CASSSTGVLAGGEQFF.

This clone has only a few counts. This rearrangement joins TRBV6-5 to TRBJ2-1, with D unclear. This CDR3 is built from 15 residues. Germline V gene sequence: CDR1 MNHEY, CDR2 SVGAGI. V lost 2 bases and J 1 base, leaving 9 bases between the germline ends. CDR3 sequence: CASSYERASYNEQFF. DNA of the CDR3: TGTGCCAGCAGTTACGAGAGAGCGTCCTACAATGAGCAGTTCTTC.

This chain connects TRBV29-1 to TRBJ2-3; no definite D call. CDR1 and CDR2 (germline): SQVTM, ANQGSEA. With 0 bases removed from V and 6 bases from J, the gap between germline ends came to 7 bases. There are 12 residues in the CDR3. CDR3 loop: CSVEEGTDTQYF. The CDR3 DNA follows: TGCAGCGTTGAAGAGGGAACCGATACGCAGTATTTT.

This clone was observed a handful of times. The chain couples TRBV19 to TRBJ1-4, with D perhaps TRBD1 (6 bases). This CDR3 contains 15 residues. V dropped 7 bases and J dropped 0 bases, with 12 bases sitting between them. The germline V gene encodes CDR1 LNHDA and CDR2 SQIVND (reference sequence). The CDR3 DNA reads TGTGCCAGTAACACTTGGACAGCAACTAATGAAAAACTGTTTTTT. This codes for CASNTWTATNEKLFF.

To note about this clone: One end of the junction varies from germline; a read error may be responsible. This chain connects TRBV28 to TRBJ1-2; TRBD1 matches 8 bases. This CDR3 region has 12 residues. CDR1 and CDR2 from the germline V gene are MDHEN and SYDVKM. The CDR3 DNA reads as TGTGCCAGCTTCGGGCCGACAGGGGAACAAGTTTTC. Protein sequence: CASFGPTGEQVF.

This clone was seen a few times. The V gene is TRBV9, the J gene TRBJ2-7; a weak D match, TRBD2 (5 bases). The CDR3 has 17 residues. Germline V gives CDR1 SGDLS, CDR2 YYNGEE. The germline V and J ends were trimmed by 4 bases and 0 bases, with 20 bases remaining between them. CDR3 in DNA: TGTGCCAGCAGCCCGCTCCCGAGGGAACAGAGCTCCTACGAGCAGTACTTC. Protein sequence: CASSPLPREQSSYEQYF.

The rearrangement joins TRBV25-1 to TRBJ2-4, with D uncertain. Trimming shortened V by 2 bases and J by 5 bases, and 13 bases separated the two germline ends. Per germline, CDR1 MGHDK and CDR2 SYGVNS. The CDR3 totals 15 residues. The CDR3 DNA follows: TGTGCCAGCAGTGAAGGGAAAAACTCCCAAAACATTCAGTACTTC. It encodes CASSEGKNSQNIQYF.

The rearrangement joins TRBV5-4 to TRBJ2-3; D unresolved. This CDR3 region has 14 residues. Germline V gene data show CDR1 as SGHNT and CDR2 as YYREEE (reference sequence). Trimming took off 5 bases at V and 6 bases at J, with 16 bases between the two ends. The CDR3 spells CASRQRPGSDTQYF. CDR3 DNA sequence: TGTGCCAGCAGACAACGGCCAGGTAGTGATACGCAGTATTTT.

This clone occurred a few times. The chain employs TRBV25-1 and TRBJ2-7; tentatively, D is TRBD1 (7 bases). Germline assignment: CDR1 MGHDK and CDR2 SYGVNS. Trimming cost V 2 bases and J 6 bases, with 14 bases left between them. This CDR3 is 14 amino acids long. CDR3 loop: CASSEVRQGGEQYF. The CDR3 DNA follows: TGTGCCAGCAGTGAAGTGCGACAGGGAGGCGAGCAGTACTTC.

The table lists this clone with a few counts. The CDR3 is CATSRGVVAGPYEQYF. CDR3 nucleotides: TGTGCCACCAGCAGAGGGGTGGTAGCGGGACCTTACGAGCAGTACTTC. The J gene is TRBJ2-7, the V gene TRBV15; 8 bases match TRBD2. This CDR3 comprises 16 residues. The V and J ends lost 1 base and 4 bases, in that order; junction bases with no gene match: 9. Per germline, CDR1 LNHNV and CDR2 YYDKDF (reference sequence).

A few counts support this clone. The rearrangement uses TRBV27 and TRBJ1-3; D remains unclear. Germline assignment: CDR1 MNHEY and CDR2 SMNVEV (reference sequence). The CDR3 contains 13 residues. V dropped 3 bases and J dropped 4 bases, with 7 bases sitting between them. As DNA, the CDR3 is TGTGCCAGCAGTTTCTTGGGCGGAAACACCATATATTTT. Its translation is CASSFLGGNTIYF.

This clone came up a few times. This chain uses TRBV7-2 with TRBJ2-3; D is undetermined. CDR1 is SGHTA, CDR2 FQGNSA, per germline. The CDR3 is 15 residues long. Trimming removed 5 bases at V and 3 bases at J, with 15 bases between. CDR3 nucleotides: TGTGCCAGCAGCCCCAAAGTATCGCCAACAGATACGCAGTATTTT. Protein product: CASSPKVSPTDTQYF.

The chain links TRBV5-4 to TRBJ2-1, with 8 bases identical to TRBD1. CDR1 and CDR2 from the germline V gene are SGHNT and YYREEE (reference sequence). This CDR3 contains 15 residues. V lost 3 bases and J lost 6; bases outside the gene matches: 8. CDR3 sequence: CASSYTGGRRNEQFF. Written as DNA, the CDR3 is TGTGCCAGCAGCTATACAGGGGGTCGACGCAATGAGCAGTTCTTC.

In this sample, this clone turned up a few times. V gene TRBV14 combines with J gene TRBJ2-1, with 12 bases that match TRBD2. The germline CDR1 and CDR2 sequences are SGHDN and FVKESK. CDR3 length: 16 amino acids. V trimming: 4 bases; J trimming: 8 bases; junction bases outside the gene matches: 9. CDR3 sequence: CASSLASGRASHEQFF. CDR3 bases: TGTGCCAGCAGCCTAGCTAGCGGGAGGGCCTCTCATGAGCAGTTCTTC.

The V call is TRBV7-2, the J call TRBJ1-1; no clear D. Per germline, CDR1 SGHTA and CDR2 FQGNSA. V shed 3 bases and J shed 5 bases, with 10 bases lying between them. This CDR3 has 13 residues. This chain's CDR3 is CASSFSQSTEAFF. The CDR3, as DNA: TGTGCCAGCAGCTTTAGTCAGTCGACTGAAGCTTTCTTT. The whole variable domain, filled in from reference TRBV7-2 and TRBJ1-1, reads GAGVSQSPSNKVTEKGKDVELRCDPISGHTALYWYRQSLGQGLEFLIYFQGNSAPDKSGLPSDRFSAERTGGSVSTLTIQRTQQEDSAVYLCASSFSQSTEAFFGQGTRLTVV.

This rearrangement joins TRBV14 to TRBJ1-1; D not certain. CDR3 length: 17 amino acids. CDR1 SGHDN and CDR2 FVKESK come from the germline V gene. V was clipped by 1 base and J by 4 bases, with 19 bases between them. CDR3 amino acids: CASSQGLSAGLGTEAFF. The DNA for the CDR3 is TGTGCCAGCAGCCAAGGGCTGAGTGCCGGGCTGGGCACTGAAGCTTTCTTT.